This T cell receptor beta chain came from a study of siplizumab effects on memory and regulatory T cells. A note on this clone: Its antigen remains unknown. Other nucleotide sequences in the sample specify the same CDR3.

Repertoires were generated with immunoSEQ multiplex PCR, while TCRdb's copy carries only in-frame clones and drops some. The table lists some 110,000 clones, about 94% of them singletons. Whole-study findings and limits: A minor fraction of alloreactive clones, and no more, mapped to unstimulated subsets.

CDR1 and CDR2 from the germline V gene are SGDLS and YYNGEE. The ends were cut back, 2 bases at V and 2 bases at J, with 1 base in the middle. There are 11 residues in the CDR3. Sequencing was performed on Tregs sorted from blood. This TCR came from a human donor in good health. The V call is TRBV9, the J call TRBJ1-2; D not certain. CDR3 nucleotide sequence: TGTGCCAGCAGCGTCAACTATGGCTACACCTTC. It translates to CASSVNYGYTF.